The sequence of this TCR beta chain was determined in a study of CD8 T cells in Susac syndrome. Study-wide findings and caveats: Only a relatively small number of individuals were included in the TCR sequencing and HLA analysis.

With regard to this clonotype: Its antigen remains unknown.

V was clipped by 6 bases and J by 5 bases, with 11 bases between them. The V gene's germline CDR1 is LNHDA and CDR2 SQIVND (reference sequence). The CDR3 sequence is 13 residues long. The RNA input was about 0.5 to 1 ug, and it was reverse transcribed with random hexamers. With immunoSEQ multiplex PCR, TCR beta CDR3 was amplified across 54 Vbeta and 13 Jbeta. TCRdb re-analysed the immunoSEQ multiplex PCR reads in MiXCR, keeping a single row per CDR3 protein. The sample shows around 130,000 distinct CDR3 sequences, around 80% of them seen only once. CD8+ and CD4+ T cells were negatively isolated; TEMRA cells were FACS-enriched.

The chain carries TRBV19 and TRBJ2-1; D ambiguous. This clonotype originated in a human donor with multiple sclerosis. Sample: CD8+ T cells from PBMCs. The CDR3 nucleotides are TGTGCCAGTAGGAGCAGTGGGAACAATGAGCAGTTCTTC. The encoded protein is CASRSSGNNEQFF.